Below, 10 T cell receptor beta chains from the same sample are listed, as sequenced in a study of cytomegalovirus exposure and HLA in healthy donors (dated by TCRdb to 2016 to 2017). Library prep was done by the immunoSEQ multiplex PCR assay. Imported from immuneACCESS, the table was reduced by TCRdb to in-frame sequences with V and J called. These copies leave out some clones; in studies compared against another copy, an unresolved V gene accounts for under half, and the cause of the remainder is not known. The sample table holds under 200,000 clones, of which roughly 89% were seen once. The ten largest clones capture around 10% of the sample. Material: PBMCs. These receptors were taken from a woman between 18 and 29 years old in good health and CMV-seropositive.

This clone has a handful of counts. This sequence joins TRBV11-2 and TRBJ2-7, with D possibly matching TRBD1 (5 bases). Trimming shortened V by 8 bases and J by 0 bases, and 14 bases separated the two germline ends. There are 14 residues in the CDR3. The germline CDR1 and CDR2 sequences are SGHAT and FQNNGV. DNA for the CDR3: TGTGCCAGCTCTAGACAGTCCAGCTCCTACGAGCAGTACTTC. This encodes CASSRQSSSYEQYF.

About this clone itself: An end of the junction differs from the germline gene, which may be a read error. V is TRBV7-7 and J is TRBJ2-1, with 11 bases aligning to TRBD2. In germline, CDR1 is SSHAT, CDR2 FNYEAQ (reference sequence). The length of the CDR3 is 18 residues. CDR3: CASSKNRPGLADSNEQFF. The CDR3 nucleotides are TGTGCTAGCAGCAAAAATCGACCGGGACTAGCGGACTCTAATGAGCAGTTCTTC.

V usage is TRBV18 and J usage is TRBJ1-2; 9 positions agree with TRBD1. Per germline, CDR1 KGHSH and CDR2 LQKENI. The CDR3 has 16 residues. With 1 base clipped from V and 8 bases from J, the junction kept 11 bases outside the gene matches. CDR3 sequence: CASSPQQGAPPPGYTF. The CDR3 nucleotides are TGTGCCAGCTCACCACAACAGGGGGCTCCCCCCCCAGGCTACACCTTC.

The V call is TRBV27, the J call TRBJ2-3, with TRBD1 identical over 9 bases. The V gene's germline CDR1 is MNHEY and CDR2 SMNVEV (reference sequence). The CDR3 consists of 12 residues. V dropped 5 bases and J dropped 8; count of bases not matched to a gene: 2. The CDR3 here is CASSRQGVTQYF. The CDR3 nucleotides are TGTGCCAGCAGTAGACAGGGGGTTACGCAGTATTTT.

The chain uses TRBV2 and TRBJ1-5; D remains ambiguous. Trimming took 8 bases from V and 1 from J, leaving 6 bases between them. Germline loops: CDR1 SNHLY, CDR2 FYNNEI. The CDR3 has 12 residues. The DNA for the CDR3 is TGTGCCAGCTCACTAAGCAATCAGCCCCAGCATTTT. It is translated as CASSLSNQPQHF.

The genes are TRBV7-9 and TRBJ1-1; D ambiguous. The germline CDR1 and CDR2 sequences are SEHNR and FQNEAQ (reference sequence). V lost 7 bases to trimming and J lost 6 bases, with 12 bases between them. This CDR3 contains 12 residues. CDR3 in DNA: TGTGCCAGCACCGAGGGTTCCCCTGAAGCTTTCTTT. This codes for CASTEGSPEAFF.

The chain combines TRBV9 with TRBJ1-4; no clear D gene. The length of the CDR3 is 15 residues. Germline CDR1 is SGDLS and CDR2 is YYNGEE. Trimming removed 4 bases at V and 4 bases at J, with 14 bases between. CDR3 sequence: CASSHSGQSNEKLFF. CDR3 DNA: TGTGCCAGCAGCCACAGTGGGCAGAGTAATGAAAAACTGTTTTTT. Complete variable domain (other parts from reference TRBV9 and TRBJ1-4): DSGVTQTPKHLITATGQRVTLRCSPRSGDLSVYWYQQSLDQGLQFLIQYYNGEERAKGNILERFSAQQFPDLHSELNLSSLELGDSALYFCASSHSGQSNEKLFFGSGTQLSVL.

The V call is TRBV11-3, the J call TRBJ1-1; 7 bases line up with TRBD1. Per the germline V gene, CDR1 is SGHNT and CDR2 is YENEEA. The CDR3 totals 13 residues. V lost 5 bases, J lost 10 bases, and 10 bases stayed unmatched. CDR3 sequence (DNA): TGTGCCAGCAGCACAACGCTCCAGGGGGGAGCTTTCTTT. Translated: CASSTTLQGGAFF.

The chain employs TRBV19 and TRBJ1-3, with D unresolved. Trimming took off 2 bases at V and 1 base at J, with 6 bases between the two ends. The CDR3 totals 14 residues. Per germline, CDR1 LNHDA and CDR2 SQIVND (reference sequence). The CDR3 bases are TGTGCCAGTAGTATATCCAGTTCTGGAAACACCATATATTTT. Translation: CASSISSSGNTIYF.

This clone came up once. Here the CDR3 reads CASSQVSGGEQFF. CDR3 in DNA: TGCGCCAGCAGCCAAGTTTCCGGCGGTGAGCAGTTCTTC. The chain employs TRBV4-3 and TRBJ2-1; no clear D. Deletions cut 1 base from V and 9 bases from J, with 10 bases between. The CDR3 runs 13 residues. Germline V gene data show CDR1 as LGHNA and CDR2 as YSLEER.